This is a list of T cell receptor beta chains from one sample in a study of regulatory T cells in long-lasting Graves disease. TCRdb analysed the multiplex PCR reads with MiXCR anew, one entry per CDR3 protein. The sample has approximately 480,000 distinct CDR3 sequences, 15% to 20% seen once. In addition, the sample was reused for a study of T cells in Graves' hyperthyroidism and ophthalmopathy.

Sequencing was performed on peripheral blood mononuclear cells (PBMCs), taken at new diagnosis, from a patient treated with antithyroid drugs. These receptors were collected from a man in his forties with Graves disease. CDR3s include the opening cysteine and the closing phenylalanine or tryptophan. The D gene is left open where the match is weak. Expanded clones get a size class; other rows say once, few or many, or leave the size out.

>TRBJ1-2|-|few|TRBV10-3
CAISRDDNYGYTF
TGTGCCATCAGTCGGGACGATAACTATGGCTACACCTTC
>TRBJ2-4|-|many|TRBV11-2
CASSTNTGIIQYF
TGTGCCAGCAGCACTAACACAGGGATCATTCAGTACTTC
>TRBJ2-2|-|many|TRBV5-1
CASSIVAANTGELFF
TGCGCCAGCAGCATAGTTGCCGCGAACACCGGGGAGCTGTTTTTT
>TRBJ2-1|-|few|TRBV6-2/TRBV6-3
CASALSGEQFF
TGTGCCAGCGCCCTATCGGGAGAGCAGTTCTTC
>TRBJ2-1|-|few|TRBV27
CASNPLQGYYNEQFF
TGTGCCAGCAACCCACTACAGGGCTACTACAATGAGCAGTTCTTC
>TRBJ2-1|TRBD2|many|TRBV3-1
CASSPPGLVGNEQFF
TGTGCCAGCAGCCCTCCGGGACTAGTCGGCAATGAGCAGTTCTTC
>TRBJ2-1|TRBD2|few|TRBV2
CASRVTSGRENEQSF
TGTGCCAGCAGGGTAACTAGCGGGAGGGAAAATGAGCAGTCCTTC
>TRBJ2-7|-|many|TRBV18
CASSPNAYEQYF
TGTGCCAGCTCACCGAACGCCTACGAGCAGTACTTC
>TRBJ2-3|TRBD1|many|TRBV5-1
CASSVGQGPTDTQYF
TGCGCCAGCAGCGTCGGACAGGGCCCCACAGATACGCAGTATTTT
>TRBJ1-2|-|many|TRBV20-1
CSATSGPDHPRYGYTF
TGCAGTGCTACCTCCGGGCCCGACCACCCCCGATATGGCTACACCTTC
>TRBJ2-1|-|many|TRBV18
CASSPPFNLRSYNEQFF
TGTGCCAGCTCACCACCGTTCAACCTCCGCTCCTACAATGAGCAGTTCTTC
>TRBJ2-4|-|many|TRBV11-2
CASSLSPGPNIQYF
TGTGCCAGCAGCTTAAGCCCGGGCCCAAACATTCAGTACTTC
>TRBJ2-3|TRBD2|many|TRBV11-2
CASIQWRLAGEQTDTQYF
TGTGCCAGCATCCAGTGGAGACTAGCGGGAGAGCAGACAGATACGCAGTATTTT
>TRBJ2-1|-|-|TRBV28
CASSFSAYNEQSF
TGTGCCAGCAGTTTTTCCGCTTACAATGAGCAGTCCTTC
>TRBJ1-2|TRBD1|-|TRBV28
CASSLSPGQGHGYTF
TGTGCCAGCAGTTTATCCCCGGGACAGGGCCATGGCTACACCTTC
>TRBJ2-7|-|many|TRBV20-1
CSARDPRGIDEQYF
TGCAGTGCTAGAGATCCTAGGGGGATCGACGAGCAGTACTTC
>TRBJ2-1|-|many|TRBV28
CASRGTWQFF
TGTGCCAGCAGGGGGACTTGGCAGTTCTTC
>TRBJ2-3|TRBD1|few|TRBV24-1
CATSDPPGQGRSTDTQYF
TGTGCCACCAGTGATCCACCGGGACAGGGACGTAGCACAGATACGCAGTATTTT
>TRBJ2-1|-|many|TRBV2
CASSEVRMVGNEQFF
TGTGCCAGCAGTGAAGTCAGGATGGTGGGCAATGAGCAGTTCTTC
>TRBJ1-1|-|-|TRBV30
CAWSVRRTNPSANTEAFF
TGTGCCTGGAGTGTACGAAGGACAAACCCTTCGGCGAACACTGAAGCTTTCTTT
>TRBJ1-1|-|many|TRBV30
CAWSDGFTEAFF
TGTGCCTGGAGTGACGGGTTCACTGAAGCTTTCTTT
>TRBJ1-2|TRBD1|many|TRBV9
CASSVRAGTAGYTF
TGTGCCAGCAGCGTGCGGGCGGGGACAGCGGGCTACACCTTC
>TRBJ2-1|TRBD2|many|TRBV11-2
CASSLAAGFGLAAYNEQFF
TGTGCCAGCAGCTTAGCGGCAGGGTTCGGCCTAGCGGCCTACAATGAGCAGTTCTTC
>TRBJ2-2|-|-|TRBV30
CAWSVLLTGELFF
TGTGCCTGGAGTGTCCTTCTCACCGGGGAGCTGTTTTTT
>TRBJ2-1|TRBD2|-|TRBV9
CASSVGLAGGSEQFF
TGTGCCAGCAGCGTAGGACTAGCGGGAGGCAGCGAGCAGTTCTTC
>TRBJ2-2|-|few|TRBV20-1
CSARGDPNTGELFF
TGCAGTGCTAGAGGAGACCCGAACACCGGGGAGCTGTTTTTT
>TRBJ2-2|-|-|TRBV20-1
CSARDQRGSLTGELFF
TGCAGTGCTAGAGACCAAAGGGGGAGTTTAACCGGGGAGCTGTTTTTT
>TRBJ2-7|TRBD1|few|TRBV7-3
CASSSGDRSYEQYF
TGTGCCAGCAGCTCCGGGGACAGATCCTACGAGCAGTACTTC
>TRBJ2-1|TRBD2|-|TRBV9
CASSSGLAGGGGSEQFF
TGTGCCAGCAGCTCAGGACTAGCGGGAGGGGGGGGGAGTGAGCAGTTCTTC
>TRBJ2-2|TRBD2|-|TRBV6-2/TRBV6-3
CASSPLTSGRNTGELFF
TGTGCCAGCAGTCCACTCACTAGCGGCCGTAACACCGGGGAGCTGTTTTTT
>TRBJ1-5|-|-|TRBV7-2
CASSSRPSSNQPQHF
TGTGCCAGCAGCTCCCGACCTTCTAGCAATCAGCCCCAGCATTTT
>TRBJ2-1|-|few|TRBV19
CASIGQSSYNEQFF
TGTGCCAGTATAGGACAAAGCTCCTACAATGAGCAGTTCTTC
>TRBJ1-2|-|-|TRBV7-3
CASSPSHRATNYGYTF
TGTGCCAGCAGCCCCAGCCACAGGGCTACTAACTATGGCTACACCTTC
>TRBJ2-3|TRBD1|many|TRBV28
CASSVGTGVLRGTQYF
TGTGCCAGCAGTGTCGGGACAGGGGTCTTGCGGGGTACGCAGTATTTT
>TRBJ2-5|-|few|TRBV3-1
CASSQASKTQYF
TGTGCCAGCAGCCAGGCTAGCAAGACCCAGTACTTC
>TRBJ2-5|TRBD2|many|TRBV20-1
CSARDIAGEGETQYF
TGCAGTGCTAGAGATATAGCGGGAGAGGGGGAGACCCAGTACTTC
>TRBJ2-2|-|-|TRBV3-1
CASSQVVDSNTGELFF
TGTGCCAGCAGCCAAGTAGTTGACAGTAACACCGGGGAGCTGTTTTTT
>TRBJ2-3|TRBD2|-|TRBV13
CASSVGLAYDTQYF
TGTGCCAGCAGCGTAGGACTAGCCTACGATACGCAGTATTTT
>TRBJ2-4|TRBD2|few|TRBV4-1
CASSQGSGSLSFQYF
TGCGCCAGCAGCCAAGGTAGCGGGAGTTTGTCCTTTCAGTACTTC
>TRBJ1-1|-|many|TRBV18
CASSPRGSLNTEAFF
TGTGCCAGCTCACCAAGGGGCAGCCTGAACACTGAAGCTTTCTTT
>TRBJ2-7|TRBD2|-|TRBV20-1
CSARGSAGVSHEQYF
TGCAGTGCTAGAGGTTCAGCGGGAGTAAGCCACGAGCAGTACTTC
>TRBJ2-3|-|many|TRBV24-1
CATSDLEDTDTQYF
TGTGCCACCAGTGATTTGGAAGACACAGATACGCAGTATTTT
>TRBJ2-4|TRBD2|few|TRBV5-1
CASSRSFGGGENIQYF
TGCGCCAGCAGCCGTTCTTTTGGGGGGGGGGAAAACATTCAGTACTTC
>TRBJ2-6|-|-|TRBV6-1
CASSEALGFGANVLTF
TGTGCCAGCAGTGAAGCGCTAGGATTTGGGGCCAACGTCCTGACTTTC
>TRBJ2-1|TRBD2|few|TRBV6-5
CASSYPAGGFYEQFF
TGTGCCAGCAGTTACCCAGCGGGAGGGTTCTATGAGCAGTTCTTC
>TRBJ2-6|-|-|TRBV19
CASIDPSGANVLTF
TGTGCCAGTATCGACCCGTCGGGGGCCAACGTCCTGACTTTC
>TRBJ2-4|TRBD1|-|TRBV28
CASSLPRTGRREAKNIQYF
TGTGCCAGCAGCCTCCCGAGGACAGGGAGGAGGGAGGCCAAAAACATTCAGTACTTC
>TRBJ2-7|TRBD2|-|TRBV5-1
CASSSGGSILEQYF
TGCGCCAGCAGCTCCGGGGGGTCCATCCTCGAGCAGTACTTC
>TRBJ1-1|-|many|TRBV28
CASSLGVSTEAFF
TGTGCCAGCAGTTTAGGGGTTAGCACTGAAGCTTTCTTT
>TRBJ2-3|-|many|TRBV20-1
CSAPGSRTTDTQYF
TGCAGTGCTCCAGGGTCCCGAACCACAGATACGCAGTATTTT